This T cell receptor (beta chain) was documented in a study of T cells expressing NK-cell markers. Study details: From sorted CD3+CD56+NKG2C+, CD3+CD56+NKG2C- and CD3+CD56-NKG2C+ T cells came the TCR beta repertoires. Sequenced donors, eight in total, included seven who were HCMV-seropositive and one who was seronegative.

Germline V gene sequence: CDR1 SGDLS, CDR2 YYNGEE. This CDR3 is built from 17 residues. The authors generated TCR beta cDNA through 5'RACE template switching with UMIs. From the 5' RACE reads, TCRdb lists one entry per CDR3 protein and no DNA. The specimen's table records a few hundred thousand distinct CDR3 sequences. The chain is built from TRBV9 and TRBJ2-3; TCRdb outputs TRBD2, but without DNA this stays unchecked. The TCR sequence derives from a man between 18 and 29 years old in good health. Sequenced: blood T cells: a sorted CD56 or NKG2C T cell subset, CD4+ or CD8+ T cells, or bulk PBMC T cells (not recorded which). CDR3 amino acids: CASSVKTSGSFGDTQYF.